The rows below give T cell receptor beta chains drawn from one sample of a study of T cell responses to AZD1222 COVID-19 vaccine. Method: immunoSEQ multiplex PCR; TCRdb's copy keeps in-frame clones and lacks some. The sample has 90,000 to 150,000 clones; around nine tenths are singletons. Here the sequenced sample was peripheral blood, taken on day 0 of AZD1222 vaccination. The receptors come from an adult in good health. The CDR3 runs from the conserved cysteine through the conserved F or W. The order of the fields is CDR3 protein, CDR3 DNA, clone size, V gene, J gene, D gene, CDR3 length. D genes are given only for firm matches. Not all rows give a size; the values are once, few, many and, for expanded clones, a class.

CSASPSGRGTGELFF	TGCAGTGCTAGTCCTAGCGGGAGAGGCACCGGGGAGCTGTTTTTT	NA	TRBV20-1	TRBJ2-2	TRBD2	15
CASPNRVPPPNYGYTF	TGTGCCAGCCCAAACAGGGTCCCTCCCCCTAACTATGGCTACACCTTC	once	TRBV30	TRBJ1-2	NA	16
CATSDTSGRGRETQYF	TGTGCCACCAGTGACACTAGCGGGAGGGGCAGGGAGACCCAGTACTTC	NA	TRBV24-1	TRBJ2-5	TRBD2	16
CSASGGFRGNQPQHF	TGCAGTGCTAGTGGGGGCTTCCGGGGCAATCAGCCCCAGCATTTT	NA	TRBV20-1	TRBJ1-5	NA	15
CASSLAHMNTEAFF	TGTGCCAGCAGTTTAGCTCACATGAACACTGAAGCTTTCTTT	NA	TRBV28	TRBJ1-1	NA	14
CASSLTGGWGQPQHF	TGTGCCAGTAGCCTGACGGGGGGCTGGGGTCAGCCCCAGCATTTT	NA	TRBV19	TRBJ1-5	NA	15
CASSSKPQGAMTEAFF	TGCGCCAGCAGCTCTAAACCCCAGGGGGCGATGACTGAAGCTTTCTTT	NA	TRBV5-1	TRBJ1-1	TRBD1	16
CASSLRTGYNEQFF	TGTGCCAGCAGTCTACGGACAGGGTACAATGAGCAGTTCTTC	NA	TRBV27	TRBJ2-1	TRBD1	14
CASSRTSGSRADTQYF	TGTGCCAGCAGCCGGACTAGCGGGAGCAGGGCAGATACGCAGTATTTT	NA	TRBV6-4	TRBJ2-3	TRBD2	16
CASSLDLILDYPAETQYF	TGTGCCAGCAGCTTAGATCTCATATTGGACTACCCTGCGGAGACCCAGTACTTC	NA	TRBV11-2	TRBJ2-5	NA	18
CASRRQGDGEKLFF	TGTGCCAGCAGACGACAGGGGGACGGTGAAAAACTGTTTTTT	NA	TRBV6-5	TRBJ1-4	TRBD1	14
CASSRRPSGTRSQETQYF	TGTGCCAGCAGCCGCCGCCCTTCAGGGACTAGGTCTCAAGAGACCCAGTACTTC	NA	TRBV28	TRBJ2-5	TRBD2	18
CASSQEGLKEIF	TGTGCCAGCAGCCAAGAGGGACTAAAGGAAATCTTC	once	TRBV14	TRBJ2-1	TRBD2	12
CASSPDRVGYTF	TGTGCCAGCAGCCCAGACAGGGTTGGCTACACCTTC	NA	TRBV5-6	TRBJ1-2	TRBD1	12
CASNIAGAEAFF	TGTGCCAGCAATATCGCGGGGGCCGAAGCTTTCTTT	NA	TRBV28	TRBJ1-1	NA	12
CASSLKGGPNTGELFF	TGTGCTAGCAGCCTAAAGGGTGGCCCCAACACCGGGGAGCTGTTTTTT	once	TRBV7-7	TRBJ2-2	NA	16
CASTIGSYEQYF	TGTGCCAGCACCATCGGGAGTTACGAGCAGTACTTC	NA	TRBV7-9	TRBJ2-7	NA	12
CAWSRGFAGELFF	TGTGCCTGGAGTAGAGGGTTCGCCGGGGAGCTGTTTTTT	NA	TRBV30	TRBJ2-2	NA	13
CASSIVGSGSGEQYF	TGTGCCAGTAGTATAGTGGGTAGCGGGAGTGGCGAGCAGTACTTC	NA	TRBV19	TRBJ2-7	TRBD2	15
CASSATSAFYEQYF	TGTGCCAGCAGCGCTACTAGCGCCTTCTACGAGCAGTACTTC	NA	TRBV11-2	TRBJ2-7	TRBD2	14
CARSPGFSGNTIYF	TGTGCCAGAAGCCCGGGGTTCTCTGGAAACACCATATATTTT	NA	TRBV5-3	TRBJ1-3	NA	14
CASSDEAAPYNEQFF	TGTGCCAGCAGTGACGAAGCAGCGCCCTACAATGAGCAGTTCTTC	NA	TRBV6-4	TRBJ2-1	NA	15
CASSPILGYEQYF	TGTGCCAGCAGCCCGATACTAGGCTACGAGCAGTACTTC	NA	TRBV7-9	TRBJ2-7	NA	13
CATSREGMAASLTGELFF	TGTGCCACCAGCAGAGAAGGGATGGCAGCTTCCCTCACCGGGGAGCTGTTTTTT	NA	TRBV15	TRBJ2-2	NA	18
CAIRAQGALSYEQYF	TGTGCCATCAGAGCTCAGGGGGCCCTCTCCTACGAGCAGTACTTC	NA	TRBV10-3	TRBJ2-7	TRBD1	15
CASSVHSEGYTF	TGTGCCAGCAGCGTCCACAGCGAGGGCTACACCTTC	NA	TRBV7-9	TRBJ1-2	NA	12
CATSARGNYGYTF	TGTGCCACCAGCGCCAGGGGGAACTATGGCTACACCTTC	NA	TRBV15	TRBJ1-2	TRBD1	13
CASSPGTGELFF	TGTGCCAGCAGTCCGGGGACCGGGGAGCTGTTTTTT	once	TRBV27	TRBJ2-2	NA	12
CASSADWRTEAFF	TGTGCCAGCAGCGCAGACTGGCGGACTGAAGCTTTCTTT	NA	TRBV11-2	TRBJ1-1	NA	13
CASSLYGGQGGEKLFF	TGTGCCAGCAGTTTATATGGCGGGCAGGGAGGGGAAAAACTGTTTTTT	NA	TRBV28	TRBJ1-4	NA	16
CASSTASFPSYGYTF	TGTGCCAGCAGTACCGCCTCCTTCCCCTCCTATGGCTACACCTTC	NA	TRBV6-5	TRBJ1-2	NA	15
CAWGQGGETQYF	TGTGCCTGGGGGCAGGGAGGCGAGACCCAGTACTTC	NA	TRBV30	TRBJ2-5	NA	12
CASSRQGARQPQHF	TGTGCCAGCAGCCGACAGGGGGCCCGGCAGCCCCAGCATTTT	NA	TRBV28	TRBJ1-5	TRBD1	14
CASSSGPMNQPQHF	TGTGCCAGCAGCTCCGGACCGATGAATCAGCCCCAGCATTTT	once	TRBV5-4	TRBJ1-5	NA	14
CASSLEVTGGPDTEAFF	TGTGCCAGCAGCTTAGAGGTGACAGGGGGCCCCGACACTGAAGCTTTCTTT	NA	TRBV11-3	TRBJ1-1	TRBD1	17
CAIGQGVEKLFF	TGTGCCATCGGGCAGGGGGTTGAAAAACTGTTTTTT	few	TRBV10-3	TRBJ1-4	TRBD1	12
CASIGSGNEQFF	TGTGCCAGTATCGGGAGCGGGAATGAGCAGTTCTTC	NA	TRBV11-2	TRBJ2-1	NA	12
CASGLMGATEAFF	TGTGCTAGTGGTTTGATGGGGGCGACTGAAGCTTTCTTT	NA	TRBV12-5	TRBJ1-1	NA	13
CASSLRLAGLDEQFF	TGTGCCAGCAGCTTGAGACTAGCGGGATTAGATGAGCAGTTCTTC	once	TRBV11-2	TRBJ2-1	TRBD2	15